A selection of T cell receptor beta chains follows, all from one sample in a study of regulatory T cells in long-lasting Graves disease. MiXCR, applied by TCRdb to the multiplex PCR reads, yields one record per CDR3 protein. The table shows 450,000 to 600,000 distinct CDR3 sequences, with roughly 15% occurring only once. This sample was shared with a second study, whose subject was T cells in Graves' hyperthyroidism and ophthalmopathy.

The sequencing here drew on peripheral blood mononuclear cells (PBMCs), taken at new diagnosis, from a patient treated with antithyroid drugs. These receptor sequences come from a man aged 35 to 55 with Graves disease. CDR3s include the opening cysteine and the closing phenylalanine or tryptophan. A D gene is named only where the DNA matches it firmly. Size is stated for part of the rows, as once, few or many counts, or as a class when the clone is expanded.

15	TRBD1	TRBV6-2/TRBV6-3	.	TRBJ2-7	CASASSGQGAYEQYF	TGTGCCAGCGCCTCCTCAGGACAGGGGGCCTACGAGCAGTACTTC
13	.	TRBV6-1	.	TRBJ2-1	CATTRTAGNEQFF	TGTGCCACTACTAGGACGGCTGGGAATGAGCAGTTCTTC
16	.	TRBV28	many	TRBJ2-6	CASSLGRSSGANVLTF	TGTGCCAGCAGTTTAGGACGGAGCTCTGGGGCCAACGTCCTGACTTTC
15	TRBD1	TRBV2	many	TRBJ1-1	CAGEATGLMNTEAFF	TGTGCCGGAGAAGCGACAGGGCTCATGAACACTGAAGCTTTCTTT
14	TRBD1	TRBV28	.	TRBJ1-1	CASSFAGGDTEAFF	TGTGCCAGCAGTTTCGCAGGGGGTGATACTGAAGCTTTCTTT
11	.	TRBV2	.	TRBJ2-3	CASSKRDTQYF	TGTGCCAGCAGTAAGAGAGATACGCAGTATTTT
21	.	TRBV28	many	TRBJ2-1	CASSSRTGGTIAGVVVNEQFF	TGTGCCAGCAGTTCACGGACAGGGGGGACTATAGCGGGAGTAGTGGTAAATGAGCAGTTCTTC
13	.	TRBV18	many	TRBJ2-7	CASSPQGEGEQYF	TGTGCCAGCTCACCACAGGGGGAGGGCGAGCAGTACTTC
16	TRBD2	TRBV10-1	many	TRBJ2-1	CASSESAGGSYNEQFF	TGCGCCAGCAGTGAGTCTGCGGGAGGGTCCTACAATGAGCAGTTCTTC
13	TRBD2	TRBV2	.	TRBJ2-3	CASSDSIAGVYYF	TGTGCCAGCAGTGATTCCATAGCGGGAGTATATTATTTT
16	.	TRBV20-1	.	TRBJ2-1	CSARPDLALSYNEQFF	TGCAGTGCTAGACCCGACCTAGCTCTCTCCTACAATGAGCAGTTCTTC
17	TRBD2	TRBV24-1	.	TRBJ2-1	CATSDPATGLAENEQFF	TGTGCCACCAGTGATCCTGCCACCGGACTAGCTGAAAATGAGCAGTTCTTC
15	TRBD1	TRBV12-3/TRBV12-4	many	TRBJ2-2	CASNLVTGTTGELFF	TGTGCCAGCAATTTGGTGACAGGGACCACCGGGGAGCTGTTTTTT
16	.	TRBV27	many	TRBJ1-1	CASSLLQGPLNTEAFF	TGTGCCAGCAGTTTATTACAGGGACCTCTGAACACTGAAGCTTTCTTT
14	.	TRBV28	many	TRBJ1-2	CASSTRRSLYGYTF	TGTGCCAGCAGTACCCGACGGAGCCTCTATGGCTACACCTTC
14	TRBD2	TRBV12-3/TRBV12-4	many	TRBJ2-7	CASSSAGGGGEQYF	TGTGCCAGCAGTTCGGCGGGGGGAGGAGGAGAGCAGTACTTC
15	TRBD2	TRBV28	many	TRBJ2-4	CASSKTSGRVNIQYF	TGTGCCAGCAGTAAGACTAGCGGGAGGGTAAACATTCAGTACTTC
16	.	TRBV6-1	many	TRBJ2-3	CASSEGQNPFTDTQYF	TGTGCCAGCAGTGAAGGACAGAATCCTTTTACAGATACGCAGTATTTT
14	.	TRBV27	many	TRBJ2-1	CASSESRIYNEQFF	TGTGCCAGCAGTGAATCTAGGATCTACAATGAGCAGTTCTTC
13	.	TRBV29-1	.	TRBJ2-7	CSVWATRFNEQYF	TGCAGCGTTTGGGCTACTAGATTCAATGAGCAGTACTTC
16	TRBD1	TRBV28	.	TRBJ2-7	CASSPFPGTGRYEQYF	TGTGCCAGCAGTCCCTTCCCCGGGACAGGAAGGTACGAGCAGTACTTC
17	TRBD2	TRBV4-1	many	TRBJ2-7	CASSQDIIAGGPYEQYF	TGCGCCAGCAGCCAAGATATAATAGCGGGAGGGCCCTACGAGCAGTACTTC
17	.	TRBV4-1	.	TRBJ2-7	CASSHLFRERGADEQYF	TGCGCCAGCAGCCACCTCTTCCGGGAGCGAGGCGCGGACGAGCAGTACTTC
13	.	TRBV5-1	many	TRBJ2-7	CASSFGPHYEQYF	TGCGCCAGCAGCTTCGGACCCCACTACGAGCAGTACTTC
12	.	TRBV20-1	.	TRBJ2-3	CSARVGTDTQYF	TGCAGTGCTAGAGTGGGCACAGATACGCAGTATTTT
19	TRBD2	TRBV12-3/TRBV12-4	many	TRBJ2-1	CASSSGTSGTQSAYNEQFF	TGTGCCAGCAGTTCGGGGACTAGCGGTACCCAGTCCGCCTACAATGAGCAGTTCTTC
15	TRBD1	TRBV7-9	.	TRBJ1-1	CASSYRTGENTEAFF	TGTGCCAGCAGCTACCGGACAGGGGAGAACACTGAAGCTTTCTTT
15	TRBD1	TRBV3-1	many	TRBJ2-7	CASSDRTGEFGEQYF	TGTGCCAGCAGCGACCGGACAGGGGAGTTCGGGGAGCAGTACTTC
12	.	TRBV7-2	many	TRBJ2-7	CASSQIPYEQYF	TGTGCCAGCAGCCAGATTCCCTACGAGCAGTACTTC
13	.	TRBV20-1	few	TRBJ2-3	CSAPSPYTDTQYF	TGCAGTGCTCCTAGCCCCTACACAGATACGCAGTATTTT
13	.	TRBV5-1	many	TRBJ2-1	CASSFEPLDEQFF	TGCGCCAGCAGCTTTGAACCCCTTGATGAGCAGTTCTTC
15	TRBD1	TRBV27	few	TRBJ2-2	CASSQRQGRTGELFF	TGTGCCAGCAGCCAGAGACAGGGGCGGACCGGGGAGCTGTTTTTT
14	.	TRBV3-1	many	TRBJ2-5	CASSPGLFRETQYF	TGTGCCAGCAGCCCGGGACTGTTCAGGGAGACCCAGTACTTC
15	TRBD1	TRBV11-2	many	TRBJ2-7	CASSLRGTGYHEQYF	TGTGCCAGCAGCCTCCGCGGGACAGGGTACCACGAGCAGTACTTC
12	.	TRBV30	many	TRBJ2-5	CAWRPSPETQYF	TGTGCCTGGAGACCCTCCCCAGAGACCCAGTACTTC
15	.	TRBV11-3	many	TRBJ2-5	CASTDAGPPGETQYF	TGTGCCAGCACTGATGCGGGTCCTCCGGGAGAGACCCAGTACTTC
13	.	TRBV7-9	few	TRBJ2-1	CASSRDNRNEQFF	TGTGCCAGCAGCCGGGATAATAGGAATGAGCAGTTCTTC
14	.	TRBV28	many	TRBJ1-6	CASSLQGGNSPLHF	TGTGCCAGCAGTTTACAAGGCGGTAATTCACCCCTCCACTTT
15	.	TRBV6-1	few	TRBJ2-3	CASRRRELRADTQYF	TGTGCCAGCAGACGCCGGGAATTGAGGGCAGATACGCAGTATTTT
17	TRBD2	TRBV11-2	many	TRBJ2-3	CASSLLEAGVGTDTQYF	TGTGCCAGCAGCTTATTAGAAGCGGGAGTCGGCACAGATACGCAGTATTTT
11	.	TRBV20-1	many	TRBJ1-1	CSAEMNTEAFF	TGCAGTGCTGAGATGAACACTGAAGCTTTCTTT
14	TRBD1	TRBV29-1	many	TRBJ2-1	CSVGDRGYYNEQFF	TGCAGCGTCGGGGACAGGGGCTACTACAATGAGCAGTTCTTC
13	.	TRBV7-9	many	TRBJ2-1	CASSLGPAAEQFF	TGTGCCAGCAGCTTAGGGCCTGCGGCTGAGCAGTTCTTC
13	.	TRBV5-1	many	TRBJ1-2	CASSLADYYGYTF	TGCGCCAGCAGCTTGGCCGATTACTATGGCTACACCTTC
15	.	TRBV11-2	.	TRBJ1-4	CASRTDGTLYEKLFF	TGTGCCAGCAGAACCGACGGGACATTATATGAAAAACTGTTTTTT
15	.	TRBV10-2	many	TRBJ2-3	CASYGKAAWADTQYF	TGCGCCAGCTATGGGAAGGCAGCGTGGGCGGATACGCAGTATTTT
15	TRBD2	TRBV11-3	many	TRBJ2-1	CASSLTSASYNEQFF	TGTGCCAGCAGCTTGACTAGCGCATCCTACAATGAGCAGTTCTTC
14	.	TRBV20-1	many	TRBJ2-7	CSARSSQSSYEQYF	TGCAGTGCTAGATCCAGTCAAAGCTCCTACGAGCAGTACTTC
13	.	TRBV30	many	TRBJ1-6	CAWSSWNNSPLHF	TGTGCCTGGAGTAGTTGGAATAATTCACCCCTCCACTTT
14	TRBD2	TRBV19	.	TRBJ2-7	CASSTERGTYEQYF	TGTGCCAGTAGTACTGAGCGGGGGACCTACGAGCAGTACTTC
12	.	TRBV7-9	many	TRBJ2-1	CASSLFRSEQFF	TGTGCCAGCAGCTTATTTCGCAGTGAGCAGTTCTTC
16	.	TRBV27	many	TRBJ2-5	CASSLKSWGLLETQYF	TGTGCCAGCAGTTTAAAGTCTTGGGGGCTGCTAGAGACCCAGTACTTC
14	TRBD1	TRBV19	.	TRBJ2-5	CASSRTGTVETQYF	TGTGCCAGTAGTCGGACAGGGACTGTAGAGACCCAGTACTTC